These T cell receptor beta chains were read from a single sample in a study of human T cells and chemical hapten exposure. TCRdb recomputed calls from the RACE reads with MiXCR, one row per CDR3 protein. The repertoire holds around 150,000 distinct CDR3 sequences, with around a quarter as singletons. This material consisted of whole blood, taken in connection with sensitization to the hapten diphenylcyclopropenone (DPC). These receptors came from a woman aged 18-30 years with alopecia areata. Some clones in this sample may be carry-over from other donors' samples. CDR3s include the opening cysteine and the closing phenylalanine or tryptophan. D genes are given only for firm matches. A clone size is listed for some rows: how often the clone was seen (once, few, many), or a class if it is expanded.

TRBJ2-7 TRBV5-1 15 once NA TGCGCCAGCAGCTTGGCAGCCTCCGGGCTCTACGAGCAGTACTTC CASSLAASGLYEQYF
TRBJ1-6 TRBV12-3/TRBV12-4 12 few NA TGTGCCAGCAAATTCAGCGGTTCACCCCTCCACTTT CASKFSGSPLHF
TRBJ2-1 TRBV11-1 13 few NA TGTGCCAGCAGCTTACACTGGGGGAATGAGCAGTTCTTC CASSLHWGNEQFF
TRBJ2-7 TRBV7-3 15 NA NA TGTGCCAGCAGCTTTATCCGGGACGGGCATCGGGAGCAGTACTTC CASSFIRDGHREQYF
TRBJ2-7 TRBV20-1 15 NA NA TGCAGTGCTAGAGATCAAACCGGGCCGAGGAACGAGCAGTACTTC CSARDQTGPRNEQYF
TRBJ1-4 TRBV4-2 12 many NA TGTGCCAGCAGCCCTATGGGGTTAAAACTGTTTTTT CASSPMGLKLFF
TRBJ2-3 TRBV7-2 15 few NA TGTGCCAGCAGCTTAGAAGGGGGGTCGAGAGATACGCAGTATTTT CASSLEGGSRDTQYF
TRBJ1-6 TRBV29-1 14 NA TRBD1 TGCAGCGTGCTGACCTCTACAGGGGGCTCACCCCTCCACTTT CSVLTSTGGSPLHF
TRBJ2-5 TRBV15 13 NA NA TGTGCCACCAGCAGAGTCGGGTCGGAGACCCAGTACTTC CATSRVGSETQYF
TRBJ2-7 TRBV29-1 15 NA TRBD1 TGCAGCGTCACCACAGGGGGCAGAAGGTCCTACGAGCAGTACTTC CSVTTGGRRSYEQYF